Listed below are T cell receptor beta chains from one sample, sequenced in a study of cytomegalovirus exposure and HLA in healthy donors. Clones were sequenced by immunoSEQ multiplex PCR, and TCRdb holds only the in-frame ones, with some missing. There are about 200,000 clones in the sample; about 81% occur only once, and 0.95% to 1.5% lies in the top ten. The sample comprised PBMCs. The receptors shown here come from a woman aged 30 to 39 in good health and CMV-seronegative. The CDR3 runs from the conserved cysteine through the conserved F or W. D genes are given only for firm matches. Clone size is stated in some rows and not others, as once, few, many or a class when expanded.

j_call | d_call | v_call | clone_size | cdr3_aa | cdr3_nt
TRBJ2-1 | . | TRBV30 | . | CAWSAPGDEQFF | TGTGCCTGGAGTGCCCCCGGGGATGAGCAGTTCTTC
TRBJ2-7 | TRBD1 | TRBV15 | . | CATLPGGTVGEQYF | TGTGCCACCCTTCCCGGTGGGACAGTGGGGGAGCAGTACTTC
TRBJ2-1 | . | TRBV28 | . | CASSSRGWGSKNNEQFF | TGTGCCAGCAGTTCCAGAGGGTGGGGATCTAAAAACAATGAGCAGTTCTTC
TRBJ2-5 | . | TRBV18 | . | CASSPLQETQYF | TGTGCCAGCTCACCCCTCCAAGAGACCCAGTACTTC
TRBJ2-5 | . | TRBV6-6 | . | CASSYDYQETQYF | TGTGCCAGCAGTTACGACTACCAAGAGACCCAGTACTTC
TRBJ1-2 | . | TRBV30 | few | CAWSVFHEGGYTF | TGTGCCTGGAGTGTTTTTCATGAGGGTGGCTACACCTTC
TRBJ1-2 | TRBD1 | TRBV18 | . | CASSPSTGGTNYGYTF | TGTGCCAGCTCACCTTCAACAGGGGGAACTAACTATGGCTACACCTTC
TRBJ1-2 | TRBD1 | TRBV10-2 | once | CASSELPGQGAGGYTF | TGCGCCAGCAGTGAGTTGCCGGGACAGGGGGCAGGCGGCTACACCTTC
TRBJ1-4 | TRBD1 | TRBV7-2 | . | CASSLVGQGAAEKLFF | TGTGCCAGCAGCTTAGTAGGACAGGGGGCAGCTGAAAAACTGTTTTTT
TRBJ1-1 | TRBD1 | TRBV5-1 | . | CASTPPGGVTEAFF | TGCGCCAGCACCCCTCCAGGGGGCGTCACTGAAGCTTTCTTT